The 19 T cell receptor beta chains in this list originate from one sample, sequenced in a study of control samples from healthy donors and cancer patients. The table came from immunoSEQ multiplex PCR; TCRdb's copy has only in-frame clones and leaves some out. The sample carries about 130,000 clones, almost 95% recorded once. The source material was PBMCs. The receptor source for this set is an elderly man with head and neck cancer.

The V gene is TRBV4-1, the J gene TRBJ1-3; tentative D call: TRBD1 (6 bases). V dropped 3 bases and J dropped 0 bases, with 15 bases sitting between them. The CDR3 extends over 17 amino acids. Germline V gene lookup returns CDR1 MGHRA and CDR2 YSYEKL. The CDR3 DNA sequence: TGCGCCAGCAGCCACAAAGCGGGACACAGCTCTGGAAACACCATATATTTT. It codes for CASSHKAGHSSGNTIYF.

This rearrangement joins TRBV2 to TRBJ2-1; D may correspond to TRBD1 or TRBD2 (5 bases each). V was trimmed by 6 bases and J by 6 bases, leaving 15 bases between them. This CDR3 is 14 amino acids long. CDR1 and CDR2 (germline): SNHLY, FYNNEI. The CDR3: CASRSSGTTNEQFF. For the CDR3, the DNA is TGTGCCAGCAGGTCCTCCGGGACCACCAATGAGCAGTTCTTC.

The V and J genes are TRBV15 and TRBJ2-7; 7 bases are shared with TRBD1. The CDR3 loop spans 15 amino acids. Trimming cost V 7 bases and J 7 bases; bases outside gene matches: 16. The germline V gene encodes CDR1 LNHNV and CDR2 YYDKDF (reference sequence). In DNA form, the CDR3 reads TGTGCCACCAAAGGGACAGCTAAAGCTTCAGGGGAGCAGTACTTC. Its protein product is CATKGTAKASGEQYF.

This CDR3 reads CAWATGGHYGYTF. Here the CDR3 DNA reads TGTGCCTGGGCCACAGGGGGCCACTATGGCTACACCTTC. V and J are TRBV30 and TRBJ1-2, with 9 positions matching TRBD1. This CDR3 region has 13 residues. Germline V CDR1 and CDR2: GTSNPN, SVGIG (reference sequence). Unmatched junction bases numbered 4, after V lost 5 bases and J lost 3 bases.

The chain links TRBV5-4 to TRBJ2-3; TRBD1 is a possible D gene (6 bases). The V gene lost 4 bases and the J gene lost 3 bases, with 9 bases spanning the gap. This CDR3 comprises 13 residues. CDR1 is SGHNT and CDR2 is YYREEE in the germline V gene (reference sequence). The CDR3 nucleotides are TGTGCCAGCAGCCTGGGGGCAACAGATACGCAGTATTTT. Its protein product is CASSLGATDTQYF.

V usage is TRBV6-2 or TRBV6-3 and J usage is TRBJ1-1; TRBD1 aligns across 7 bases. With V trimmed by 6 bases and J by 2 bases, 12 bases remained unmatched. The CDR3 sequence is 16 residues long. In germline, CDR1 is MNHEY, CDR2 SVGEGT. CDR3 DNA: TGTGCCAGCAGCATTAGACCCGGGACAGTCAACACTGAAGCTTTCTTT. Amino acids: CASSIRPGTVNTEAFF.

A note on this clone: At one of its ends the junction is not consistent with the germline gene, which may arise from a read error. The rearrangement links TRBV19 to TRBJ1-2, with a tentative D call TRBD1 (5 bases). CDR3 length equals 13 residues. Looked up from germline, CDR1 is LNHDA and CDR2 is SQIVND (reference sequence). The CDR3 nucleotides are TGTGCCACCGAAGGGACTCGGCGGGATGGCCACACCTTC. Translating gives CATEGTRRDGHTF.

The count of this clone is one. The J gene is TRBJ1-3, the V gene TRBV6-5; D remains ambiguous. Germline V CDR1 and CDR2: MNHEY, SVGAGI. V lost 2 bases and J 2 bases, leaving 7 bases between the germline ends. The CDR3 has 14 amino acids. The CDR3 region is CASSYAVAGNTIYF. The CDR3 DNA follows: TGTGCCAGCAGTTACGCGGTCGCTGGAAACACCATATATTTT.

The rearrangement joins TRBV5-4 to TRBJ2-3; D is unresolved. Trimming took 3 bases from V and 0 from J, leaving 14 bases between them. This CDR3 region has 16 residues. The germline gives CDR1 SGHNT, CDR2 YYREEE (reference sequence). The CDR3 coding sequence is TGTGCCAGCAGCTCACCCGGAACTACTAGCACAGATACGCAGTATTTT. Protein product: CASSSPGTTSTDTQYF.

The chain links TRBV19 to TRBJ2-7; D is possibly TRBD1 (7 bases). The CDR3 runs to 14 residues. V shed 5 bases and J shed 2 bases, with 13 bases lying between them. Germline loops: CDR1 LNHDA, CDR2 SQIVND (reference sequence). CDR3 region: CASSLGGTAYEQYF. The CDR3 DNA sequence: TGTGCCAGTAGTCTCGGCGGGACAGCCTACGAGCAGTACTTC.

The J gene is TRBJ1-2, the V gene TRBV7-2, with unresolved D. V lost 2 bases and J lost 0, with 16 bases in between. There are 17 residues in the CDR3. Germline CDR1 reads SGHTA; CDR2 reads FQGNSA. The CDR3 sequence is CASSLFLGGRANYGYTF. In DNA form, the CDR3 reads TGTGCCAGCAGCTTATTCTTGGGCGGACGAGCTAACTATGGCTACACCTTC.

The genes are TRBV11-2 and TRBJ1-1; D perhaps matches TRBD1 (5 bases). Germline CDR1 is SGHAT and CDR2 is FQNNGV. CDR3 length equals 15 residues. The V gene lost 8 bases and the J gene lost 6 bases, with 22 bases spanning the gap. The CDR3 here is CASLTPTFWGAEAFF. CDR3 DNA: TGTGCCAGCCTAACCCCGACTTTCTGGGGCGCTGAAGCTTTCTTT. Drawing the rest from reference TRBV11-2 and TRBJ1-1, the complete variable domain is EAGVAQSPRYKIIEKRQSVAFWCNPISGHATLYWYQQILGQGPKLLIQFQNNGVVDDSQLPKDRFSAERLKGVDSTLKIQPAKLEDSAVYLCASLTPTFWGAEAFFGQGTRLTVV.

The chain employs TRBV18 and TRBJ1-3, with 8 nucleotides matching TRBD1. The CDR3 loop spans 15 amino acids. V gave up 2 bases and J gave up 0 bases; unmatched junction bases: 0. The germline V gene has CDR1 KGHSH and CDR2 LQKENI. CDR3 loop: CASSPDRGSGNTIYF. The CDR3 DNA is TGTGCCAGCTCACCAGACAGGGGCTCTGGAAACACCATATATTTT.

The chain is built from TRBV5-6 and TRBJ1-2; no firm D call. In germline, CDR1 is SGHDT, CDR2 YYEEEE. This CDR3 spans 13 amino acids. V shed 5 bases and J shed 5 bases, with 13 bases lying between them. CDR3 DNA sequence: TGTGCCAGCAGAGAGACCGTCCAATATGGCTACACCTTC. The encoded protein is CASRETVQYGYTF. Drawing the rest from reference TRBV5-6 and TRBJ1-2, the complete variable domain is DAGVTQSPTHLIKTRGQQVTLRCSPKSGHDTVSWYQQALGQGPQFIFQYYEEEERQRGNFPDRFSGHQFPNYSSELNVNALLLGDSALYLCASRETVQYGYTFGSGTRLTVV.

The chain is built from TRBV5-6 and TRBJ2-7; perhaps TRBD2 as D (6 bases). Germline loops: CDR1 SGHDT, CDR2 YYEEEE. Trimming shortened V by 4 bases and J by 1 base, and 18 bases separated the two germline ends. The CDR3 is 16 residues long. In nucleotides, the CDR3 is TGTGCCAGCAGCCGCTATACGGGAGTTATATCCTACGAGCAGTACTTC. It yields the protein CASSRYTGVISYEQYF.

The chain links TRBV5-1 to TRBJ2-3, with 11 bases that match TRBD2. J was trimmed by 2 bases and V by 1 base; bases with no gene match: 3. The CDR3 contains 16 residues. Germline CDR1 SGHRS, CDR2 YFSETQ. The CDR3 loop is CASSLTSGGTTDTQYF. The CDR3, as DNA: TGCGCCAGCAGCTTGACTAGCGGGGGTACCACAGATACGCAGTATTTT.

The genes are TRBV5-6 and TRBJ1-2, with D perhaps matching TRBD1 (5 bases). V dropped 2 bases and J dropped 1 base, with 12 bases sitting between them. The CDR3 is 15 residues long. Germline V gene lookup returns CDR1 SGHDT and CDR2 YYEEEE. CDR3 loop: CASSLPGLHNYGYTF. For the CDR3, the DNA is TGTGCCAGCAGCTTACCGGGACTTCATAACTATGGCTACACCTTC. The whole variable domain, remainder taken from reference TRBV5-6 and TRBJ1-2, is DAGVTQSPTHLIKTRGQQVTLRCSPKSGHDTVSWYQQALGQGPQFIFQYYEEEERQRGNFPDRFSGHQFPNYSSELNVNALLLGDSALYLCASSLPGLHNYGYTFGSGTRLTVV.

The chain is built from TRBV12-5 and TRBJ2-2; D not resolved. Germline assignment: CDR1 LGHNT and CDR2 FRNRAP. CDR3 size: 12 residues. V was clipped by 2 bases and J by 6 bases, with 4 bases between them. The CDR3 spells CASGLSAGELFF. DNA of the CDR3: TGTGCTAGTGGTTTGTCGGCCGGGGAGCTGTTTTTT. The full variable domain, its missing parts supplied by reference TRBV12-5 and TRBJ2-2, is DARVTQTPRHKVTEMGQEVTMRCQPILGHNTVFWYRQTMMQGLELLAYFRNRAPLDDSGMPKDRFSAEMPDATLATLKIQPSEPRDSAVYFCASGLSAGELFFGEGSRLTVL.

V is TRBV10-3 and J is TRBJ2-2; the match to TRBD2 covers 8 bases. Germline CDR1 ENHRY, CDR2 SYGVKD. This CDR3 contains 13 residues. After removal of 10 bases from V and 2 bases from J, the junction contained 3 bases not matched to a gene. This CDR3 reads CATGLENTGELFF. The CDR3 nucleotides read TGTGCCACGGGACTAGAAAACACCGGGGAGCTGTTTTTT.